These 18 T cell receptor beta chains share one sample of origin, sequenced in a study of cytomegalovirus exposure and HLA in healthy donors (dated by TCRdb to about 2017). Library preparation used the immunoSEQ multiplex PCR assay. In its TCRdb copy, this immuneACCESS table keeps in-frame sequences only and misses some clones. Where compared with another copy, unresolved V genes explain less than half of these, and the others have no known cause. Present in this sample are 130,000 to 150,000 clones, 85% to 90% of which were seen just once. Of the sample, about 6.4% is held by the ten largest clones. The source material was PBMCs. The receptors here all came from a woman aged 25 to 39 in good health and CMV-seropositive.

CDR3 coding DNA: TGCAGCGTGGGAGAGACTAGCTGGAATGAGCAGTTCTTC. It specifies CSVGETSWNEQFF. The chain couples TRBV29-1 to TRBJ2-1; 7 nucleotides match TRBD2. This CDR3 spans 13 amino acids. The germline gives CDR1 SQVTM, CDR2 ANQGSEA. V gave up 6 bases and J gave up 7 bases; unmatched junction bases: 9.

The rearrangement links TRBV15 to TRBJ2-7; D unclear. Trimming removed 0 bases at V and 3 bases at J, with 6 bases between. The CDR3 loop spans 13 amino acids. Germline V gene lookup returns CDR1 LNHNV and CDR2 YYDKDF (reference sequence). CDR3 nucleotide sequence: TGTGCCACCAGCAGAGATCGGGTCTACGAGCAGTACTTC. It encodes CATSRDRVYEQYF.

This chain links TRBV6-1 with TRBJ2-1, with 7 positions matching TRBD1. Germline CDR1 and CDR2: MNHNS and SASEGT. The CDR3 sequence is 15 residues long. Germline trimming cut 2 bases from V and 8 bases from J; bases unmatched to any gene: 9. The CDR3 is CASSESPGGGDEQFF. The DNA of the CDR3 is TGTGCCAGCAGTGAAAGTCCAGGGGGTGGTGATGAGCAGTTCTTC.

The CDR3 DNA reads TGCGCCAGCAGCCAGGCAAGGACAGGGAAAGTCGGCTACACCTTC. This sequence encodes CASSQARTGKVGYTF. V and J are TRBV4-1 and TRBJ1-2; 8 nucleotides agree with TRBD1. V lost 3 bases to trimming and J lost 8 bases; unmatched junction nucleotides: 11. This CDR3 is 15 amino acids long. CDR1 and CDR2 (germline): MGHRA, YSYEKL.

The gene calls are TRBV19 and TRBJ2-7, with 8 bases that match TRBD2. Germline loops: CDR1 LNHDA, CDR2 SQIVND (reference sequence). V trimming: 3 bases; J trimming: 3 bases; junction bases outside the gene matches: 7. The CDR3 runs to 15 residues. CDR3 sequence reads: CASSMVGGDYYEQYF. CDR3 DNA sequence: TGTGCCAGTAGTATGGTCGGGGGGGATTACTACGAGCAGTACTTC.

J is TRBJ1-5 and V is TRBV4-1, with a weak D call TRBD1 (6 bases). Looked up from germline, CDR1 is MGHRA and CDR2 is YSYEKL. V was trimmed by 3 bases and J by 1 base, leaving 13 bases between them. The CDR3 length is 16 residues. The DNA for the CDR3 is TGCGCCAGCAGCCAGCCGGGGACACAAAGCAATCAGCCCCAGCATTTT. This codes for CASSQPGTQSNQPQHF.

The chain combines TRBV29-1 with TRBJ2-3; possible D gene TRBD2, 5 bases. This CDR3 spans 14 amino acids. The V end lost 5 bases, the J end lost 4 bases, and 16 bases lay between the germline ends. CDR1 and CDR2 (germline): SQVTM, ANQGSEA. The CDR3 coding sequence is TGCAGCGTTCTCCGTGACGGAGGACCAGATACGCAGTATTTT. Its protein product is CSVLRDGGPDTQYF.

This chain links TRBV15 with TRBJ1-2; TRBD1 is a possible D gene (5 bases). Germline V gene lookup returns CDR1 LNHNV and CDR2 YYDKDF (reference sequence). The CDR3 loop spans 16 amino acids. Between the trimmed V and J ends, which lost 3 bases and 3 bases, there was a span of 17 bases. The CDR3 spells CATSRQQGSLDYGYTF. The CDR3 DNA is TGTGCCACCAGCAGGCAGCAGGGCAGCCTGGACTATGGCTACACCTTC.

The chain recombines TRBV7-8 with TRBJ2-3; TRBD2 matches 11 bases. The trim removed 6 bases at V and 1 base at J, leaving 3 bases unmatched. Per the germline V gene, CDR1 is SGHVS and CDR2 is FQNEAQ. The CDR3 spans 15 residues. CDR3 amino acids: CASSSGLAGTDTQYF. CDR3 bases: TGTGCCAGCAGTTCGGGACTAGCGGGCACAGATACGCAGTATTTT.

The chain carries TRBV28 and TRBJ2-2; D not certain. The V end was cut by 4 bases, the J end by 3 bases, with 3 bases between. Germline assignment: CDR1 MDHEN and CDR2 SYDVKM. This CDR3 is built from 12 residues. CDR3 nucleotides: TGTGCCAGCAGTTCCGACACCGGGGAGCTGTTTTTT. It yields the protein CASSSDTGELFF.

The chain combines TRBV18 with TRBJ2-3; 13 bases agree with TRBD2. The CDR3 totals 16 residues. The germline CDR1 and CDR2 sequences are KGHSH and LQKENI. J gave up 2 bases and V 3 bases, and 2 bases lay outside the gene matches. CDR3 bases: TGTGCCAGCTCACCGGGACTAGCGGGGACCACAGATACGCAGTATTTT. This gives the protein CASSPGLAGTTDTQYF. Looking up the rest from reference TRBV18 and TRBJ2-3 gives the full variable domain: NAGVMQNPRHLVRRRGQEARLRCSPMKGHSHVYWYRQLPEEGLKFMVYLQKENIIDESGMPKERFSAEFPKEGPSILRIQQVVRGDSAAYFCASSPGLAGTTDTQYFGPGTRLTVL.

A remark on this clone: A read error may produce the germline difference seen at one junction end. The V call is TRBV9, the J call TRBJ2-5; 10 bases are a match to TRBD2. Per the germline V gene, CDR1 is SGDLS and CDR2 is YYNGEE. The CDR3 extends over 15 amino acids. CDR3 DNA sequence: TGTGCCGGCAGCGTGGCTAGCGGGAGTCGAGAGACCCAGTACTTC. This codes for CAGSVASGSRETQYF.

This chain uses TRBV5-1 with TRBJ1-4; D gene ambiguous. Trimming shortened V by 4 bases and J by 4 bases, and 17 bases separated the two germline ends. Germline CDR1 SGHRS, CDR2 YFSETQ. The CDR3 contains 16 residues. CDR3 in DNA: TGCGCCAGCAGCCCCTATACGACAAGTCATAATGAAAAACTGTTTTTT. It encodes CASSPYTTSHNEKLFF.

The chain combines TRBV5-5 with TRBJ2-3; TRBD1 might be the D (5 bases). Germline V gene sequence: CDR1 SGHKS, CDR2 YYEKEE (reference sequence). The CDR3 runs 14 residues. V lost 1 base and J lost 3, with 9 bases in between. The DNA for the CDR3 is TGTGCCAGCAGCTTGAATAAGGGGACAGATACGCAGTATTTT. Residues: CASSLNKGTDTQYF.

The rearrangement joins TRBV27 to TRBJ2-6; D gene ambiguous. Trimming shortened V by 7 bases and J by 3 bases, and 7 bases separated the two germline ends. From germline, CDR1 is MNHEY and CDR2 SMNVEV (reference sequence). This CDR3 spans 13 amino acids. The CDR3 nucleotides read TGTGCCAGCACATTTCATGGGGCCAACGTCCTGACTTTC. Translation: CASTFHGANVLTF. The full variable domain, completed using reference TRBV27 and TRBJ2-6, is EAQVTQNPRYLITVTGKKLTVTCSQNMNHEYMSWYRQDPGLGLRQIYYSMNVEVTDKGDVPEGYKVSRKEKRNFPLILESPSPNQTSLYFCASTFHGANVLTFGAGSRLTVL.

This clone was recorded a few times. CDR3 coding DNA: TGTGCCAGCAGTTTATCTAGCGGGAGGCTCTTCGCGAACACCGGGGAGCTGTTTTTT. Residues: CASSLSSGRLFANTGELFF. The chain carries TRBV28 and TRBJ2-2; 11 bases map to TRBD2. The CDR3 consists of 19 residues. After removal of 1 base from V and 0 bases from J, the junction contained 7 bases not matched to a gene. Germline V gene sequence: CDR1 MDHEN, CDR2 SYDVKM. Drawing the rest from reference TRBV28 and TRBJ2-2, the complete variable domain is DVKVTQSSRYLVKRTGEKVFLECVQDMDHENMFWYRQDPGLGLRLIYFSYDVKMKEKGDIPEGYSVSREKKERFSLILESASTNQTSMYLCASSLSSGRLFANTGELFFGEGSRLTVL.

J is TRBJ1-2 and V is TRBV28, with 11 bases lining up with TRBD1. This CDR3 region has 15 residues. Germline V CDR1 and CDR2: MDHEN, SYDVKM. V lost 4 bases and J lost 5; bases outside the gene matches: 6. The CDR3 sequence: CASSSRDRGWYGYTF. The CDR3 DNA reads TGTGCCAGCAGTTCGCGGGACAGGGGGTGGTATGGCTACACCTTC.

V gene TRBV4-1 combines with J gene TRBJ2-2; no definite D call. Trimming took 0 bases from V and 2 from J, leaving 4 bases between them. The CDR3 sequence is 14 residues long. From germline, CDR1 is MGHRA and CDR2 YSYEKL. The CDR3 spells CASSQDHNTGELFF. Written as DNA, the CDR3 is TGCGCCAGCAGCCAAGATCATAACACCGGGGAGCTGTTTTTT.